This T cell receptor beta chain was retrieved from a study of blood T cell repertoires in COVID-19. Study as a whole: Acute and convalescent COVID-19 samples came from the United States, Italy and Spain. PBMCs, B-cell-depleted T cells, or T cells provided the cDNA or gDNA that made up the material.

The V end was cut by 1 base, the J end by 0 bases, with 6 bases between. Germline CDR1 SGHAT, CDR2 FQNNGV. The CDR3 totals 14 residues. Under the authors' procedure: Amplification with reference gene primers provided the estimates of nucleated cell counts. Profiling relied on immunoSEQ multiplex PCR, and the TCRdb table lists in-frame clones only, not all of them. V, J and clone size are taken as reported in that table, and D and trimming were inferred from the DNA itself. The repertoire holds fewer than 65,000 clones, with nearly 90% as singletons. On this clone: The sample holds other DNA sequences that translate to the same CDR3.

This clonotype was obtained from a man aged 55 to 69 with acute or convalescent COVID-19. J is TRBJ1-1 and V is TRBV11-2; D may be TRBD1 (6 bases). What was sequenced was peripheral blood. The CDR3 DNA reads TGTGCCAGCAGCTTAGGGACAGTGAACACTGAAGCTTTCTTT. Translating gives CASSLGTVNTEAFF. Variable domain in full (rest from reference TRBV11-2 and TRBJ1-1): EAGVAQSPRYKIIEKRQSVAFWCNPISGHATLYWYQQILGQGPKLLIQFQNNGVVDDSQLPKDRFSAERLKGVDSTLKIQPAKLEDSAVYLCASSLGTVNTEAFFGQGTRLTVV.